A single sample gave rise to the 29 T cell receptor beta chains below, sequenced in a study of naive and memory T cell subsets. TCR cDNA received a 3' ligated oligonucleotide that carried a UMI. Four PCR rounds used nested alpha and beta constant region primers plus the SP2 primer. TCRdb ran MiXCR on the 5' RACE reads and lists one entry per CDR3 protein. The table includes roughly 30,000 distinct CDR3 sequences, over 15% detected once. These receptors originate from a female donor in good health.

This clonotype was found once. This may be a read error, as it is one base from a much larger clone. This sequence joins TRBV20-1 and TRBJ2-1; D unclear. The CDR3 has 10 amino acids. The germline gives CDR1 DFQATT, CDR2 SNEGSKA (reference sequence). V gave up 6 bases and J gave up 12 bases, with 12 bases separating them. The CDR3 loop reads CSAFWGVQFF. CDR3 sequence (DNA): TGCAGTGCGTTCTGGGGTGTGCAGTTCTTC.

The rearrangement joins TRBV9 to TRBJ2-5; maybe TRBD2 (6 bases). The germline gives CDR1 SGDLS, CDR2 YYNGEE. CDR3 size: 16 residues. V was clipped by 7 bases and J by 3 bases, with 22 bases between them. The CDR3 loop is CASQKGATSGEETQYF. CDR3 nucleotide sequence: TGTGCCAGCCAGAAAGGGGCTACGTCGGGGGAAGAGACCCAGTACTTC.

This clonotype was counted a few times. Its ends do not fully match the called genes, so a read error is possible. The chain is built from TRBV29-1 and TRBJ1-2; D not resolved. This CDR3 has 12 amino acids. Germline V CDR1 and CDR2: SQVTM, ANQGSEA. DNA of the CDR3: TGCAGCGGGCTACTAGGACTCTATGGCGACACCTTC. As protein: CSGLLGLYGDTF.

This clonotype occurred a few times. The chain couples TRBV5-6 to TRBJ2-1, with 15 nucleotides matching TRBD2. J gave up 5 bases and V 3 bases, and 3 bases lay outside the gene matches. Looked up from germline, CDR1 is SGHDT and CDR2 is YYEEEE. The CDR3 extends over 16 amino acids. DNA for the CDR3: TGTGCCAGCAGCTCTAGGACTAGCGGGGGGGACAATGAGCAGTTCTTC. This translates into CASSSRTSGGDNEQFF.

This clonotype was observed many times. The chain recombines TRBV7-9 with TRBJ2-3; D gene unclear. This CDR3 region has 14 residues. Germline V CDR1 and CDR2: SEHNR, FQNEAQ (reference sequence). The V end lost 5 bases, the J end lost 4 bases, and 13 bases lay between the germline ends. For the CDR3, the DNA is TGTGCCAGCAGCCTCCTGTCTGGCGCAGATACGCAGTATTTT. It encodes CASSLLSGADTQYF.

This clonotype was counted once. This clone may be a read error of a much larger clone one base away. The chain carries TRBV6-5 and TRBJ2-5; D is perhaps TRBD1 (5 bases). Per the germline V gene, CDR1 is MNHEY and CDR2 is SVGAGI. CDR3 length: 12 residues. The CDR3, as DNA: TGTTCCAGCCGCCAGGGACAAGAGACCCAGTACTTC. Translated: CSSRQGQETQYF.

This clonotype has at least ten counts. The V call is TRBV20-1, the J call TRBJ2-3, with D perhaps given as TRBD1 or TRBD2 (6 bases each). The CDR3 loop spans 13 amino acids. The ends were cut back, 5 bases at V and 8 bases at J, with 17 bases in the middle. Germline loops: CDR1 DFQATT, CDR2 SNEGSKA (reference sequence). The CDR3 loop is CSAGPGALSTQYF. The CDR3 DNA follows: TGCAGTGCTGGCCCGGGGGCCCTCTCTACGCAGTATTTT.

This clonotype was picked up many times. The rearrangement joins TRBV20-1 to TRBJ2-3, with 7 nucleotides matching TRBD1. This CDR3 contains 18 residues. Germline V gene sequence: CDR1 DFQATT, CDR2 SNEGSKA (reference sequence). J lost 1 base, V lost 6 bases, and 19 bases had no gene match. The CDR3 coding sequence is TGCAGTGCCCCAGGGCAAGGGACAGCAACTACCCGCACAGATACGCAGTATTTT. It codes for CSAPGQGTATTRTDTQYF.

The gene calls are TRBV27 and TRBJ1-6, with D maybe TRBD1 (5 bases). The CDR3 totals 13 residues. V was clipped by 7 bases and J by 9 bases, with 13 bases between them. Looked up from germline, CDR1 is MNHEY and CDR2 is SMNVEV (reference sequence). The CDR3 region is CASKWGRSSPLHF. The CDR3 DNA sequence: TGTGCCAGCAAGTGGGGGAGAAGTTCACCCCTCCACTTT.

This chain joins TRBV25-1 and TRBJ1-2; 9 nucleotides line up with TRBD1. V dropped 5 bases and J dropped 8; count of bases not matched to a gene: 12. The CDR3 runs 15 residues. Germline V lookup: CDR1 MGHDK, CDR2 SYGVNS. CDR3: CASSRKTGGLSGYTF. Written as DNA, the CDR3 is TGTGCCAGCAGTCGAAAGACAGGGGGGTTGAGCGGCTACACCTTC.

Comment on this clonotype: A single base separates this from a much larger clone, so it may be a read error. The V call is TRBV6-5, the J call TRBJ2-7, with D possibly being TRBD1 or TRBD2 (5 bases each). CDR1 and CDR2 (germline): MNHEY, SVGAGI. V was trimmed by 7 bases and J by 8 bases, leaving 18 bases between them. The CDR3 length is 13 residues. The CDR3 reads CASTLGRQYKQYF. The CDR3 DNA reads as TGTGCCAGCACCCTGGGACGGCAGTACAAGCAGTACTTC.

This clonotype was seen repeatedly, ten times or more. The chain is built from TRBV20-1 and TRBJ2-2; D remains unclear. This CDR3 contains 13 residues. The V end lost 1 base, the J end lost 6 bases, and 9 bases lay between the germline ends. Germline V gene sequence: CDR1 DFQATT, CDR2 SNEGSKA (reference sequence). The CDR3 coding sequence is TGCAGTGCTAGAGTACACGAGGCCGGGGAGCTGTTTTTT. This translates into CSARVHEAGELFF.

This clonotype has ten or more counts. The V gene is TRBV29-1, the J gene TRBJ1-1, with D perhaps matching TRBD1 (5 bases). This CDR3 contains 12 residues. V was clipped by 4 bases and J by 5 bases, with 11 bases between them. Germline V gives CDR1 SQVTM, CDR2 ANQGSEA. The CDR3 spells CSVGQGRTEAFF. Here the CDR3 DNA reads TGCAGCGTTGGCCAGGGTAGGACTGAAGCTTTCTTT.

This clonotype was seen repeatedly, ten times or more. This chain uses TRBV29-1 with TRBJ2-1; D unclear. The CDR3 totals 11 residues. Germline values: CDR1 SQVTM, CDR2 ANQGSEA. V gave up 5 bases and J gave up 8 bases, with 10 bases separating them. The CDR3: CSVRARDEQFF. CDR3 nucleotides: TGCAGCGTTCGGGCTCGCGATGAGCAGTTCTTC.

The chain links TRBV20-1 to TRBJ1-1; possible D gene TRBD1, 5 bases. The CDR3 sequence is 15 residues long. V lost 0 bases and J 2 bases, leaving 13 bases between the germline ends. CDR1 is DFQATT and CDR2 is SNEGSKA in the germline V gene (reference sequence). The CDR3 DNA sequence: TGCAGTGCTAGAGATGCAGGGCTCGTAAACACTGAAGCTTTCTTT. Residues: CSARDAGLVNTEAFF.

This chain uses TRBV25-1 with TRBJ1-2, with D uncertain. Trimming took 3 bases from V and 6 from J, leaving 20 bases between them. The CDR3 covers 16 residues. Germline V gene lookup returns CDR1 MGHDK and CDR2 SYGVNS. CDR3 sequence: CASSDYTSSPGNGYTF. The CDR3 nucleotides read TGTGCCAGCAGTGATTATACTTCTTCCCCAGGCAATGGCTACACCTTC.

This clonotype was picked up many times. V usage is TRBV6-5 and J usage is TRBJ2-3, with D possibly matching TRBD1 (6 bases). V was shortened by 5 bases and J by 3 bases, with 15 bases between the two germline ends. The V gene's germline CDR1 is MNHEY and CDR2 SVGAGI. This CDR3 has 15 amino acids. The CDR3: CASSLGQSGTDTQYF. CDR3 DNA sequence: TGTGCCAGCAGTCTAGGACAGTCCGGAACAGATACGCAGTATTTT.

This clonotype was detected many times. CDR3 region: CASSPKEETQYF. The DNA of the CDR3 is TGTGCCAGCAGCCCTAAGGAGGAGACCCAGTACTTC. J is TRBJ2-5 and V is TRBV6-4, with D hard to call. This CDR3 has 12 residues. V lost 6 bases, J lost 5 bases, and 10 bases lay in between. The V gene's germline CDR1 is MRHNA and CDR2 SNTAGT.

CDR3 in DNA: TGTGCCAGCAGCTCACGACCACCTAACACTGAAGCTTTCTTT. Translating it yields CASSSRPPNTEAFF. The rearrangement uses TRBV7-2 and TRBJ1-1; no definite D call. This CDR3 spans 14 amino acids. Germline V lookup: CDR1 SGHTA, CDR2 FQGNSA. V was clipped by 4 bases and J by 2 bases, with 11 bases between them.

This clonotype came up a few times. This rearrangement joins TRBV10-3 to TRBJ1-5; 7 bases line up with TRBD1. The CDR3 runs to 15 residues. Trimming at V came to 2 bases and at J to 7 bases, leaving 8 bases not matched to a gene. Germline CDR1 and CDR2: ENHRY and SYGVKD. The CDR3 reads CAISESRDSGQPQHF. The CDR3 nucleotides are TGTGCCATCAGTGAGAGCCGGGACAGTGGCCAGCCCCAGCATTTT.

The genes are TRBV12-3 or TRBV12-4 and TRBJ2-1, with D possibly TRBD2 on 5 matching bases. Trimming shortened V by 2 bases and J by 12 bases, and 17 bases separated the two germline ends. There are 14 residues in the CDR3. DNA of the CDR3: TGTGCCAGCAGTTTATCGGGCGTTCGGGATCTGCAGTTCTTC. Translated, it gives CASSLSGVRDLQFF.

The sample holds a few counts of this clonotype. The J gene is TRBJ2-7, the V gene TRBV6-6; 11 bases align to TRBD2. CDR1 MNHNY and CDR2 SVGAGI come from the germline V gene (reference sequence). After removal of 2 bases from V and 2 bases from J, the junction contained 2 bases not matched to a gene. The CDR3 is 15 amino acids. CDR3 nucleotides: TGTGCCAGCAGTTACGTACTAGCGGGGGCCTACGAGCAGTACTTC. It specifies CASSYVLAGAYEQYF.

About this clonotype itself: This may arise from a read error, as a much more abundant clone is one base away. The rearrangement links TRBV6-5 to TRBJ1-2, with a possible D match to TRBD1 (5 bases). From germline, CDR1 is MNHEY and CDR2 SVGAGI. The CDR3 contains 14 residues. CDR3 protein: CASLPGGRDYGDTF. The CDR3 DNA sequence: TGTGCCAGCCTCCCGGGGGGGAGGGACTATGGCGACACCTTC.

The V and J genes are TRBV11-2 and TRBJ1-1; 8 positions match TRBD1. Germline values: CDR1 SGHAT, CDR2 FQNNGV. The V and J ends lost 5 bases and 8 bases, in that order; junction bases with no gene match: 13. There are 15 residues in the CDR3. In nucleotides, the CDR3 is TGTGCCAGCAGCATTGGGTGGACAGGGCCCGGGGAAGCTTTCTTT. It specifies CASSIGWTGPGEAFF.

In this sample, this clonotype turned up once. The rearrangement uses TRBV6-5 and TRBJ1-1, with D unclear. V lost 10 bases, J lost 5 bases, and 20 bases lay in between. The CDR3 spans 14 residues. Germline values: CDR1 MNHEY, CDR2 SVGAGI. CDR3 sequence: CAIKGEATGTEAFF. CDR3 bases: TGTGCCATAAAAGGCGAGGCCACGGGGACTGAAGCTTTCTTT.

This clonotype was detected only a few times. The chain links TRBV6-5 to TRBJ1-1; TRBD1 matches at 8 bases. Trimming cost V 6 bases and J 2 bases; bases outside gene matches: 14. The germline gives CDR1 MNHEY, CDR2 SVGAGI. CDR3 length: 17 residues. CDR3 region: CASRPGQGKDRNTEAFF. CDR3 sequence (DNA): TGTGCCAGCAGACCCGGACAGGGAAAAGATAGAAACACTGAAGCTTTCTTT.

This clonotype was counted at least ten times. V usage is TRBV29-1 and J usage is TRBJ1-2, with D possibly matching TRBD1 (6 bases). The ends were cut back, 2 bases at V and 0 bases at J, with 16 bases in the middle. Germline loops: CDR1 SQVTM, CDR2 ANQGSEA. The CDR3 runs 16 residues. This CDR3 reads CSVERGGSGANYGYTF. In DNA, the CDR3 is TGCAGCGTTGAAAGAGGGGGTTCGGGAGCTAACTATGGCTACACCTTC.

This clonotype was observed at least ten times. The chain has TRBV7-3 and TRBJ1-1; TRBD1 aligns across 9 bases. V lost 5 bases and J lost 1; bases outside the gene matches: 5. The CDR3 sequence is 15 residues long. The germline V gene encodes CDR1 SGHTA and CDR2 FQGTGA. For the CDR3, the DNA is TGTGCCAGCAGCCCCCGGACAGGGGAGAACACTGAAGCTTTCTTT. It translates to CASSPRTGENTEAFF.

The sample holds many counts of this clonotype. The CDR3 ends on some other residue instead of the conserved phenylalanine or tryptophan, so this is likely a read error. The chain employs TRBV7-9 and TRBJ1-1, with TRBD1 identical over 8 bases. Germline V lookup: CDR1 SEHNR, CDR2 FQNEAQ (reference sequence). The CDR3 totals 13 residues. Trimming cost V 6 bases and J 11 bases; bases outside gene matches: 11. CDR3 loop: CASSLTGQGGAFC. The CDR3 nucleotides read TGTGCCAGCAGTCTTACCGGACAGGGAGGGGCTTTCTGT.